A selection of T cell receptor beta chains follows, all from one sample in a study of radiotherapy plus CTLA-4 blockade in lung cancer. Assay: immunoSEQ multiplex PCR; the TCRdb copy retains only in-frame clones and omits some. The sample carries just over 14,000 clones, around 67% recorded once. The sequences come from peripheral blood, collected from a patient treated with radiotherapy plus ipilimumab. The receptors derive from a human donor with non-small cell lung cancer whose response to radiotherapy plus ipilimumab could not be evaluated. Each CDR3 is given with its conserved first and last residue. The D gene is left open where the match is weak. Clone sizes are given selectively: once, few, many, or a class where the clone is expanded.

v_call: TRBV7-3
d_call: -
j_call: TRBJ1-5
clone_size: -
cdr3_nt: TGTGCCAGCAGCTTAAACTACAATCAGCCCCAGCATTTT
cdr3_aa: CASSLNYNQPQHF

v_call: TRBV19
d_call: -
j_call: TRBJ1-6
clone_size: -
cdr3_nt: TGTGCCAGTAGTCCGGACAGTCTTGCCCCCCTCCACTTT
cdr3_aa: CASSPDSLAPLHF

v_call: TRBV7-2
d_call: -
j_call: TRBJ2-2
clone_size: -
cdr3_nt: TGTGCCAGCAGCCCAGGCCCCACCGGGGAGCTGTTTTTT
cdr3_aa: CASSPGPTGELFF

v_call: TRBV7-7
d_call: TRBD1
j_call: TRBJ1-2
clone_size: -
cdr3_nt: TGTGCTAGCAGACCCGGGACAGGGGATGGCTACACCTTC
cdr3_aa: CASRPGTGDGYTF

v_call: TRBV6-5
d_call: -
j_call: TRBJ2-7
clone_size: large
cdr3_nt: TGTGCCAGCAGTTACCGCCGGACAAGCAGTTACGAGCAGTACTTC
cdr3_aa: CASSYRRTSSYEQYF

v_call: TRBV6-1
d_call: -
j_call: TRBJ1-1
clone_size: -
cdr3_nt: TGTGCCACCTCAGGGGATCTCGATGAAGCTTTCTTT
cdr3_aa: CATSGDLDEAFF

v_call: TRBV5-1
d_call: -
j_call: TRBJ2-7
clone_size: -
cdr3_nt: TGCGCCAGCAGCTTGGACCGGGTCTACGAGCAGTACTTC
cdr3_aa: CASSLDRVYEQYF

v_call: TRBV7-9
d_call: TRBD1
j_call: TRBJ2-7
clone_size: -
cdr3_nt: TGTGCCAGCAGCTTAGATACAGGGGCCTCCTACGAGCAGTACTTC
cdr3_aa: CASSLDTGASYEQYF

v_call: TRBV18
d_call: TRBD1
j_call: TRBJ1-1
clone_size: once
cdr3_nt: TGTGCCAGCAGGATGGACAGGGTTGGCACTGAAGCTTTCTTT
cdr3_aa: CASRMDRVGTEAFF

v_call: TRBV30
d_call: TRBD1
j_call: TRBJ1-5
clone_size: -
cdr3_nt: TGTGCCTGGAGTGTACCAGGGGGCGGCAATCAGCCCCAGCATTTT
cdr3_aa: CAWSVPGGGNQPQHF

v_call: TRBV6-4
d_call: TRBD1
j_call: TRBJ2-3
clone_size: -
cdr3_nt: TGTGCCAGCAGTTACAGGGGCGACACAGATACGCAGTATTTT
cdr3_aa: CASSYRGDTDTQYF

v_call: TRBV7-2
d_call: -
j_call: TRBJ1-3
clone_size: -
cdr3_nt: TGTGCCAGCAGCACCGGAGGGTCCCATGGAAACACCATATATTTT
cdr3_aa: CASSTGGSHGNTIYF

v_call: TRBV11-2
d_call: -
j_call: TRBJ2-5
clone_size: -
cdr3_nt: TGTGCCAGCAGCTTAGCCACACCAGAGACCCAGTACTTC
cdr3_aa: CASSLATPETQYF

v_call: TRBV30
d_call: -
j_call: TRBJ2-3
clone_size: -
cdr3_nt: TGTGCCTGGAGCGCGCTGACGGGGGATACGCAGTATTTT
cdr3_aa: CAWSALTGDTQYF

v_call: TRBV9
d_call: TRBD2
j_call: TRBJ2-3
clone_size: -
cdr3_nt: TGTGCCAGCAGCGTAGCTTGGGGCGGGGGGCTGGCAGATACGCAGTATTTT
cdr3_aa: CASSVAWGGGLADTQYF

v_call: TRBV27
d_call: -
j_call: TRBJ2-5
clone_size: -
cdr3_nt: TGTGCCAGCAGTTTACCGGGCGGACAGGGAGGGGAGACCCAGTACTTC
cdr3_aa: CASSLPGGQGGETQYF

v_call: TRBV27
d_call: -
j_call: TRBJ2-7
clone_size: -
cdr3_nt: TGTGCCAGCAGCCGAGTCTATACCTACGAGCAGTACTTC
cdr3_aa: CASSRVYTYEQYF

v_call: TRBV10-1
d_call: TRBD2
j_call: TRBJ2-3
clone_size: -
cdr3_nt: TGCGCCAGCAGTGAGGATCTAGCGGGGAGCACAGATACGCAGTATTTT
cdr3_aa: CASSEDLAGSTDTQYF

v_call: TRBV9
d_call: -
j_call: TRBJ1-4
clone_size: -
cdr3_nt: TGTGCCAGCACCAAGCGTAATAGTAACTCAGGGGATGAAAAACTGTTTTTT
cdr3_aa: CASTKRNSNSGDEKLFF

v_call: TRBV7-3
d_call: TRBD1
j_call: TRBJ1-6
clone_size: -
cdr3_nt: TGTGCCAGCAGCTTAACAGGTGGACAGGGCGGAGGATCACCCCTCCACTTT
cdr3_aa: CASSLTGGQGGGSPLHF

v_call: TRBV13
d_call: TRBD2
j_call: TRBJ2-3
clone_size: -
cdr3_nt: TGTGCCAGCAGCGACCGACTAGCGGGGGGGGGAGCGCAGTATTTT
cdr3_aa: CASSDRLAGGGAQYF

v_call: TRBV19
d_call: -
j_call: TRBJ1-2
clone_size: -
cdr3_nt: TGTGCCAGTAGACAGCGGAGTAACTATGGCTACACCTTC
cdr3_aa: CASRQRSNYGYTF

v_call: TRBV10-3
d_call: -
j_call: TRBJ1-2
clone_size: -
cdr3_nt: TGTGCCATCAGCTGGGAGCTGTCTCAGGACCCCATCTATGGCTACACCTTC
cdr3_aa: CAISWELSQDPIYGYTF

v_call: TRBV5-1
d_call: -
j_call: TRBJ2-3
clone_size: few
cdr3_nt: TGCGCCAGCAGCGAACAGGGGACTAGCACAGATACGCAGTATTTT
cdr3_aa: CASSEQGTSTDTQYF

v_call: TRBV10-2
d_call: TRBD1
j_call: TRBJ2-6
clone_size: -
cdr3_nt: TGCGCCAGCAGTGAGTTTCGGACAGGGCAACTCTCTGGGGCCAACGTCCTGACTTTC
cdr3_aa: CASSEFRTGQLSGANVLTF

v_call: TRBV27
d_call: TRBD1
j_call: TRBJ1-6
clone_size: few
cdr3_nt: TGTGCCAGCAGTTTATGGACAGGGCAAATTCGGGGACCCCTCCACTTT
cdr3_aa: CASSLWTGQIRGPLHF

v_call: TRBV5-6
d_call: TRBD2
j_call: TRBJ2-5
clone_size: -
cdr3_nt: TGTGCCAGCAGCCAATTAGCGGGGGGGCAGGAGACCCAGTACTTC
cdr3_aa: CASSQLAGGQETQYF

v_call: TRBV27
d_call: TRBD1
j_call: TRBJ2-5
clone_size: -
cdr3_nt: TGTGCCAGCAGTTTAAGGGACAGGGTGGAAACCCAGTACTTC
cdr3_aa: CASSLRDRVETQYF

v_call: TRBV6-4
d_call: TRBD1
j_call: TRBJ2-3
clone_size: -
cdr3_nt: TGTGCCAGCAGTCGACAGGGGGCGACAGATACGCAGTATTTT
cdr3_aa: CASSRQGATDTQYF

v_call: TRBV7-8
d_call: TRBD1
j_call: TRBJ2-5
clone_size: once
cdr3_nt: TGTGCCAGCAGCCAGGACAGGCAAGAGACCCAGTACTTC
cdr3_aa: CASSQDRQETQYF

v_call: TRBV4-1
d_call: TRBD2
j_call: TRBJ2-7
clone_size: -
cdr3_nt: TGCGCCAGCAGTCCGGGACTAGCGGGCTCCTACGAGCAGTACTTC
cdr3_aa: CASSPGLAGSYEQYF

v_call: TRBV2
d_call: TRBD2
j_call: TRBJ2-1
clone_size: -
cdr3_nt: TGTGCCAGCAGTGAAGGAGGGACTAAGCACAATGAGCAGTTCTTC
cdr3_aa: CASSEGGTKHNEQFF

v_call: TRBV7-9
d_call: TRBD1
j_call: TRBJ2-1
clone_size: -
cdr3_nt: TGTGCCAGCAGCCCCGACAGGGGGAGCTCCTACAATGAGCAGTTCTTC
cdr3_aa: CASSPDRGSSYNEQFF

v_call: TRBV13
d_call: -
j_call: TRBJ2-3
clone_size: -
cdr3_nt: TGTGCCAGCAGCATCCGCCGGGAAGGCCCAGATACGCAGTATTTT
cdr3_aa: CASSIRREGPDTQYF

v_call: TRBV27
d_call: TRBD1
j_call: TRBJ1-1
clone_size: few
cdr3_nt: TGTGCCAGCAGTGGGACAGGGGGCGCCACTGAAGCTTTCTTT
cdr3_aa: CASSGTGGATEAFF

v_call: TRBV23-1
d_call: -
j_call: TRBJ2-4
clone_size: -
cdr3_nt: TGCGCCTGCTCTGGGGCCCGTCTAGCCAAAAACATTCAGTACTTC
cdr3_aa: CACSGARLAKNIQYF

v_call: TRBV10-3
d_call: TRBD1
j_call: TRBJ2-5
clone_size: -
cdr3_nt: TGTGCCATCAGTGAGTCGTCGGGTGGACAGGGAACGGAGACCCAGTACTTC
cdr3_aa: CAISESSGGQGTETQYF

v_call: TRBV29-1
d_call: -
j_call: TRBJ2-2
clone_size: few
cdr3_nt: TGCTCAGTTGGGGGGGGGCCGTCCGGGGAGCTGTTTTTT
cdr3_aa: CSVGGGPSGELFF

v_call: TRBV7-9
d_call: -
j_call: TRBJ2-3
clone_size: -
cdr3_nt: TGTGCCAGCAGCTCCGCTGGCAGGGAAGGAGATACGCAGTATTTT
cdr3_aa: CASSSAGREGDTQYF

v_call: TRBV5-1
d_call: -
j_call: TRBJ1-3
clone_size: -
cdr3_nt: TGCGCCAGCAGGGTTGACACTTCCTCTGGAAACACCATATATTTT
cdr3_aa: CASRVDTSSGNTIYF

v_call: TRBV4-2
d_call: -
j_call: TRBJ2-5
clone_size: few
cdr3_nt: TGTGCCAGCAGCCAGGGCCGAGGGAGCGCCCAAGAGACCCAGTACTTC
cdr3_aa: CASSQGRGSAQETQYF

v_call: TRBV4-2
d_call: -
j_call: TRBJ2-6
clone_size: -
cdr3_nt: TGTGCCAGCAGCCAAGATCGACACTCTGGGGCCAACGTCCTGACTTTC
cdr3_aa: CASSQDRHSGANVLTF

v_call: TRBV9
d_call: -
j_call: TRBJ1-6
clone_size: -
cdr3_nt: TGTGCCAACCCCCGAGGGAATTGGCCCCTCCACTTT
cdr3_aa: CANPRGNWPLHF

v_call: TRBV13
d_call: TRBD2
j_call: TRBJ2-1
clone_size: -
cdr3_nt: TGTGCCAGCAGCTCGGGACTAGCGGCCTACAATGAGCAGTTCTTC
cdr3_aa: CASSSGLAAYNEQFF

v_call: TRBV4-1
d_call: TRBD1
j_call: TRBJ2-1
clone_size: -
cdr3_nt: TGCGCCAGCAGCCGGGACAGGGGGGCCTACAATGAGCAGTTCTTC
cdr3_aa: CASSRDRGAYNEQFF

v_call: TRBV6-1
d_call: -
j_call: TRBJ1-4
clone_size: -
cdr3_nt: TGTGCCACCCAACAGAACCTTAATGAAAAACTGTTTTTT
cdr3_aa: CATQQNLNEKLFF

v_call: TRBV19
d_call: TRBD1
j_call: TRBJ2-1
clone_size: few
cdr3_nt: TGTGCCAGTAGTCCGGACAGGGCCACTAATGAGCAGTTCTTC
cdr3_aa: CASSPDRATNEQFF

v_call: TRBV6-1
d_call: -
j_call: TRBJ2-4
clone_size: -
cdr3_nt: TGTGCCAGCATCGATCAGGGGTCAAACATTCAGTACTTC
cdr3_aa: CASIDQGSNIQYF

v_call: TRBV27
d_call: -
j_call: TRBJ2-2
clone_size: -
cdr3_nt: TGTGCCAGCAGCTTCGCGGAGGCTAGCGCGAACACCGGGGAGCTGTTTTTT
cdr3_aa: CASSFAEASANTGELFF

v_call: TRBV10-1
d_call: TRBD2
j_call: TRBJ2-3
clone_size: -
cdr3_nt: TGCGCCAGCAGTGAAAGTCTAGCGGGGGGGGCAGATACGCAGTATTTT
cdr3_aa: CASSESLAGGADTQYF

v_call: TRBV19
d_call: TRBD1
j_call: TRBJ1-1
clone_size: -
cdr3_nt: TGTGCCAGTAGTAGACCTCCGGGACAGGGGGAGACTGAAGCTTTCTTT
cdr3_aa: CASSRPPGQGETEAFF

v_call: TRBV19
d_call: TRBD2
j_call: TRBJ2-7
clone_size: -
cdr3_nt: TGTGCCAGTAGTCCCGGGACTAGTTCCTACGAGCAGTACTTC
cdr3_aa: CASSPGTSSYEQYF

v_call: TRBV5-1
d_call: TRBD1
j_call: TRBJ2-3
clone_size: few
cdr3_nt: TGCGCCAGCAGCCCATCCTTAGGGACAGGGGTGGCAGATACGCAGTATTTT
cdr3_aa: CASSPSLGTGVADTQYF

v_call: TRBV29-1
d_call: -
j_call: TRBJ1-2
clone_size: -
cdr3_nt: TGCAGCGTTGAGTCGGGAGCCAACTATGGCTACACCTTC
cdr3_aa: CSVESGANYGYTF

v_call: TRBV30
d_call: -
j_call: TRBJ1-5
clone_size: -
cdr3_nt: TGTGCCTGGAGTCGGGACACCAATCAGCCCCAGCATTTT
cdr3_aa: CAWSRDTNQPQHF

v_call: TRBV10-3
d_call: -
j_call: TRBJ1-6
clone_size: few
cdr3_nt: TGTGCCATCAGTGAGCCAGGGAAGAGTTCACCCCTCCACTTT
cdr3_aa: CAISEPGKSSPLHF

v_call: TRBV2
d_call: TRBD1
j_call: TRBJ2-7
clone_size: -
cdr3_nt: TGTGCCAGCATGACAGGGACCTACGAGCAGTACTTC
cdr3_aa: CASMTGTYEQYF